This TCR beta chain derives from a study of blood T cell repertoires in COVID-19. Study context: From the United States, Italy and Spain came samples of acute and convalescent COVID-19.

Per the original data handling: Amplification of reference gene primers was used by the study to estimate nucleated cell counts. Assay: immunoSEQ multiplex PCR; the TCRdb copy retains only in-frame clones and omits some. V and J calls and clone size are as listed in that table; D and trimming were resolved from the DNA. The sample holds 150,000 to 180,000 clones, about 90% seen once. This clone came up once. The CDR3 length is 13 residues. V was trimmed by 5 bases and J by 0 bases, leaving 7 bases between them. Germline loops: CDR1 MNHEY, CDR2 SVGAGI. The sequenced material came from peripheral blood. The chain joins TRBV6-5 to TRBJ1-1; D remains ambiguous. The source is a man in his forties or fifties with acute or convalescent COVID-19. CDR3 loop: CASSRDMNTEAFF. DNA of the CDR3: TGTGCCAGCAGTCGAGACATGAACACTGAAGCTTTCTTT.